Each of the 14 T cell receptor beta chains below was sequenced from the same sample in a study of cytotoxic CD8 clonotypes in ibrutinib-treated CLL. Method: immunoSEQ multiplex PCR; TCRdb's copy keeps in-frame clones and lacks some. The sample shows 50,000 to 65,000 clones, roughly 59% of them seen only once. Sequencing was performed on PBMCs, taken after 12 months of ibrutinib treatment. The receptors were gathered from a human donor with chronic lymphocytic leukemia.

This clone was seen repeatedly, ten times or more. The V call is TRBV5-1, the J call TRBJ2-1; D is unclear. Germline V gene lookup returns CDR1 SGHRS and CDR2 YFSETQ. This CDR3 has 13 residues. V lost 1 base to trimming and J lost 4 bases, with 6 bases between them. This CDR3 reads CASSLFSYNEQFF. The CDR3 DNA sequence: TGCGCCAGCAGCTTGTTCAGTTACAATGAGCAGTTCTTC.

This chain joins TRBV7-9 and TRBJ2-2, with D perhaps matching TRBD2 (6 bases). Germline V gives CDR1 SEHNR, CDR2 FQNEAQ (reference sequence). V lost 5 bases to trimming and J lost 2 bases, with 12 bases between them. This CDR3 comprises 15 residues. CDR3 amino acids: CASSPPGLNTGELFF. DNA for the CDR3: TGTGCCAGCAGCCCGCCAGGACTAAACACCGGGGAGCTGTTTTTT.

This clone has a count of ten or more. The chain is built from TRBV19 and TRBJ1-5; D ambiguous. The V and J ends lost 3 bases and 2 bases respectively, with 8 bases between them. Germline CDR1 LNHDA, CDR2 SQIVND (reference sequence). CDR3 length equals 14 residues. In DNA, the CDR3 is TGTGCCAGTAGTATCATTGGGGGCAATCAGCCCCAGCATTTT. Amino acid sequence: CASSIIGGNQPQHF.

The chain carries TRBV5-1 and TRBJ2-1; no clear D. The V end was cut by 0 bases, the J end by 8 bases, with 6 bases between. In germline, CDR1 is SGHRS, CDR2 YFSETQ. This CDR3 has 12 amino acids. CDR3 coding DNA: TGCGCCAGCAGCTTGGTTCTTCATGAGCAGTTCTTC. It codes for CASSLVLHEQFF. The full variable domain, completed using reference TRBV5-1 and TRBJ2-1, is KAGVTQTPRYLIKTRGQQVTLSCSPISGHRSVSWYQQTPGQGLQFLFEYFSETQRNKGNFPGRFSGRQFSNSRSEMNVSTLELGDSALYLCASSLVLHEQFFGPGTRLTVL.

The genes are TRBV6-6 and TRBJ1-4; no clear D. Deletions cut 0 bases from V and 0 bases from J, with 5 bases between. The germline CDR1 and CDR2 sequences are MNHNY and SVGAGI (reference sequence). The CDR3 loop spans 15 amino acids. The CDR3 reads CASSYSRATNEKLFF. In nucleotides, the CDR3 is TGTGCCAGCAGTTACTCGAGGGCAACTAATGAAAAACTGTTTTTT.

This clone has ten or more counts. This chain uses TRBV29-1 with TRBJ2-3; 7 nucleotides agree with TRBD1. V trimming: 4 bases; J trimming: 2 bases; junction bases outside the gene matches: 6. CDR1 and CDR2 (germline): SQVTM, ANQGSEA. This CDR3 contains 14 residues. CDR3 amino acids: CSVATGAHTDTQYF. CDR3 sequence (DNA): TGCAGCGTTGCCACAGGGGCCCACACAGATACGCAGTATTTT.

The V gene is TRBV28, the J gene TRBJ2-3; 7 bases map to TRBD2. With V trimmed by 6 bases and J by 2 bases, 11 bases remained unmatched. CDR1 MDHEN and CDR2 SYDVKM come from the germline V gene. This CDR3 has 16 amino acids. CDR3 in amino acids: CASRRLRDYNTDTQYF. DNA for the CDR3: TGTGCCAGCAGACGACTCCGGGACTACAACACAGATACGCAGTATTTT. Together with reference TRBV28 and TRBJ2-3, the CDR3 gives the full variable domain: DVKVTQSSRYLVKRTGEKVFLECVQDMDHENMFWYRQDPGLGLRLIYFSYDVKMKEKGDIPEGYSVSREKKERFSLILESASTNQTSMYLCASRRLRDYNTDTQYFGPGTRLTVL.

The rearrangement joins TRBV5-8 to TRBJ1-2; a possible D gene is TRBD1 (6 bases). The CDR3 has 14 amino acids. Per the germline V gene, CDR1 is SGHTS and CDR2 is YDEGEE. V lost 0 bases, J lost 8 bases, and 14 bases lay in between. The DNA of the CDR3 is TGTGCCAGCAGCTTGGTAGCAGGGGCAGGAGGCTACACCTTC. Translation: CASSLVAGAGGYTF.

The rearrangement joins TRBV28 to TRBJ2-6; 9 bases agree with TRBD1. CDR1 and CDR2 (germline): MDHEN, SYDVKM. After removal of 7 bases from V and 0 bases from J, the junction contained 10 bases not matched to a gene. The CDR3 spans 18 residues. The DNA for the CDR3 is TGTGCCAGCAAATCAACCGGGACAGGGCCCTCTGGGGCCAACGTCCTGACTTTC. It yields the protein CASKSTGTGPSGANVLTF.

The rearrangement uses TRBV27 and TRBJ2-1, with D perhaps TRBD2 (5 bases). V was clipped by 4 bases and J by 4 bases, with 11 bases between them. The germline CDR1 and CDR2 sequences are MNHEY and SMNVEV (reference sequence). The CDR3 contains 14 residues. The CDR3 nucleotides read TGTGCCAGCAGTTGGAGGACGCAATACAATGAGCAGTTCTTC. This gives the protein CASSWRTQYNEQFF.

The CDR3 protein is CASTEQGPPYEQYF. The DNA for the CDR3 is TGTGCCAGCACTGAACAGGGGCCCCCCTACGAGCAGTACTTC. This chain uses TRBV28 with TRBJ2-7, with 7 positions matching TRBD1. The ends lost 7 bases at V and 2 bases at J; junction bases unmatched: 8. CDR1 is MDHEN, CDR2 SYDVKM, per germline. This CDR3 is 14 amino acids long.

This clone was detected ten times or more. This chain uses TRBV6-4 with TRBJ2-2, with no clear D. The V gene's germline CDR1 is MRHNA and CDR2 SNTAGT. The CDR3 totals 16 residues. With 4 bases removed from V and 2 bases from J, the gap between germline ends came to 14 bases. The DNA of the CDR3 is TGTGCCAGCAGTGTCAGGTCCGGCGTTAACACCGGGGAGCTGTTTTTT. It is translated as CASSVRSGVNTGELFF.

CDR3 nucleotides: TGTGCCATCAGACGGGACAGCGGAAACACCATATATTTT. Translating it yields CAIRRDSGNTIYF. The V gene is TRBV10-3, the J gene TRBJ1-3; 7 bases line up with TRBD1. Unmatched junction bases numbered 3, after V lost 6 bases and J lost 4 bases. This CDR3 comprises 13 residues. Germline V gene sequence: CDR1 ENHRY, CDR2 SYGVKD.

This chain joins TRBV28 and TRBJ2-5; 9 bases align to TRBD2. The germline CDR1 and CDR2 sequences are MDHEN and SYDVKM. The CDR3 is 16 residues long. V lost 5 bases and J lost 4; bases outside the gene matches: 11. The chain's CDR3 is CASSPSVAGGRETQYF. The CDR3 DNA is TGTGCCAGCAGTCCCTCCGTGGCGGGAGGGAGAGAGACCCAGTACTTC.